This T cell receptor (beta chain) was obtained from a study of cytotoxic CD8 clonotypes in ibrutinib-treated CLL. Study in general: Partial responses totalled about 24 and complete responses 2; after median roughly 68 months, about 15 remained remitted and approximately 12 progressed.

Study-wide results and limits: While tracking circulating CD8+ T-cell counts, baseline clonality exceeded that of age-matched healthy donors. Samples were collected at differing times from sustained-remission and progressing patients.

Method: immunoSEQ multiplex PCR; TCRdb's copy keeps in-frame clones and lacks some. The profile shows 300,000 to 400,000 clones, about 61% of them singletons. Comments on this clone: No antigen is known for it.

Germline V gene sequence: CDR1 SGHAT, CDR2 FQNNGV. CDR3 length: 15 amino acids. The V gene lost 5 bases and the J gene lost 3 bases, with 14 bases spanning the gap. Genomic DNA for TCR beta libraries, around 2 micrograms, came from cryopreserved PBMCs. This chain links TRBV11-2 with TRBJ2-1, with D perhaps being TRBD1 or TRBD2 (6 bases each). The source of this sequence is a human donor with chronic lymphocytic leukemia. Sequences were derived from PBMCs, sampled after 36 months of ibrutinib treatment. The CDR3: CASSRQRGDYNEQFF. CDR3 bases: TGTGCCAGCAGCCGTCAAAGGGGGGACTACAATGAGCAGTTCTTC. Filled out from reference TRBV11-2 and TRBJ2-1, the complete variable domain reads EAGVAQSPRYKIIEKRQSVAFWCNPISGHATLYWYQQILGQGPKLLIQFQNNGVVDDSQLPKDRFSAERLKGVDSTLKIQPAKLEDSAVYLCASSRQRGDYNEQFFGPGTRLTVL.